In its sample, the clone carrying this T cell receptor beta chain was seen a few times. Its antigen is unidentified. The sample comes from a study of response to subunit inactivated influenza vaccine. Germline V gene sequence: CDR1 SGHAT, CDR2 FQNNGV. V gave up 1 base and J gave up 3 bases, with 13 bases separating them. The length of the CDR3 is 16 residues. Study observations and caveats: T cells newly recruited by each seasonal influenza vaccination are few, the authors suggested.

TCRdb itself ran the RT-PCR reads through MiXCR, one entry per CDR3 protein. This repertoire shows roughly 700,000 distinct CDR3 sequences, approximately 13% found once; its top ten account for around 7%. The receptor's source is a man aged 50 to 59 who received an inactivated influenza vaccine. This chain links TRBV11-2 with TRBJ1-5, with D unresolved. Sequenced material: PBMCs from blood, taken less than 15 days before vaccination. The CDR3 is CASSLVAGHINQPQHF. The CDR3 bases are TGTGCCAGCAGCTTAGTTGCGGGCCATATCAATCAGCCCCAGCATTTT.